This T cell receptor beta chain is from a study of cytomegalovirus exposure and HLA in healthy donors. Study outcomes and limitations: No immune exposure information besides CMV serostatus was available. There were some public TCRs occurring in many donors, but most TCR sequences were rare.

As for this clone: Its antigen is currently unknown.

The CDR3 is 13 amino acids. The germline V gene has CDR1 SGHTA and CDR2 FQGNSA. Trimming pared 6 bases from V and 2 bases from J, leaving 11 bases between. In the PCR, 60 Vbeta and 13 Jbeta primers were used. The protocol was immunoSEQ multiplex PCR, while the TCRdb copy is restricted to in-frame clones and leaves out a portion. There are 160,000 or so clones in the sample; approximately 78% occur only once, and roughly 7.5% lies in the top ten. Despite likely unrecorded immune exposures, the donors were nominally healthy at the time of sampling. Material: PBMCs. The chain uses TRBV7-2 and TRBJ2-7; tentatively, D is TRBD1 (5 bases). The origin of this receptor is a woman under 40 in good health and CMV-seropositive. The CDR3, as DNA: TGTGCCAGCAGTATAGGGGATGCCTACGAGCAGTACTTC. This encodes CASSIGDAYEQYF.